Below, one T cell receptor beta chain is given with its context. Its antigen is still unknown. Every donor provided approximately 9.2 milliliters of peripheral blood. Germline V lookup: CDR1 MNHEY, CDR2 SVGAGI. This CDR3 comprises 14 residues. With 7 bases clipped from V and 6 bases from J, the junction kept 4 bases outside the gene matches. This sample was included in a study of blood T cells in healthy people across ages. Study outcomes and limitations: A greater number of naive CD4+ cells and higher diversity distinguished long-lived donors from aged donors.

For the second PCR, which ran for 7 to 11 cycles, a sample-barcoded 5' primer and a J-beta primer mix were used. Tagging of each cDNA molecule was performed by a template-switch adaptor with 12 random nucleotides. Using its own MiXCR run on the 5' RACE reads, TCRdb lists one record per CDR3 protein. The data hold around 1,100,000 distinct CDR3 sequences, with approximately 38% observed a single time. The sequenced sample consisted of blood. The source is a man aged 18 to 30 in good health. The chain joins TRBV6-5 to TRBJ2-1, with TRBD1 identical over 12 bases. The DNA for the CDR3 is TGTGCCAGCAAACCGGGACAGGGGGCCAATGAGCAGTTCTTC. It yields the protein CASKPGQGANEQFF.